This TCR beta chain was identified during a study of somatic mutations in cytotoxic T cells in rheumatoid arthritis. Overall study results and limits: Age-matched healthy controls and rheumatoid arthritis patients had CD8+ T-cell clonality that did not differ significantly. Increasing age coincided with elevated CD8+ clonality among rheumatoid arthritis patients, though not among healthy controls.

Trimming took off 3 bases at V and 9 bases at J, with 23 bases between the two ends. This CDR3 region has 15 residues. The germline CDR1 and CDR2 sequences are GTSNPN and SVGIG (reference sequence). The authors' processing: Matching between patient CD8+ clones larger than 1% and published virus-specific TCRB sequences was rare. The method was immunoSEQ multiplex PCR; TCRdb's version includes in-frame clones alone and lacks a portion of them. That table furnishes V, J and clone size, whereas the DNA furnished D and trimming. The sample consists of about 2,600 clones, roughly 80% of them appearing once. This clone has more than one count but fewer than ten. Antigen unknown.

The chain carries TRBV30 and TRBJ1-2; D call uncertain. This sequence was found in a man aged 55 to 70 with rheumatoid arthritis. The sequencing input was CD8+ T cells sorted from blood. CDR3 bases: TGTGCCTGGAGCGCAGGATGGGGAGAGATTTCCAGCTACACCTTC. Protein product: CAWSAGWGEISSYTF. Combining the CDR3 with reference TRBV30 and TRBJ1-2 gives the whole variable domain SQTIHQWPATLVQPVGSPLSLECTVEGTSNPNLYWYRQAAGRGLQLLFYSVGIGQISSEVPQNLSASRPQDRQFILSSKKLLLSDSGFYLCAWSAGWGEISSYTFGSGTRLTVV.